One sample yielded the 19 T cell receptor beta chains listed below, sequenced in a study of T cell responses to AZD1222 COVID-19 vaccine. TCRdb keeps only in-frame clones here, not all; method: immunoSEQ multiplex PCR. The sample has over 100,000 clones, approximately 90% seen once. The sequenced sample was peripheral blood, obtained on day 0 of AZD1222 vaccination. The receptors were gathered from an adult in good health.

CDR3 nucleotide sequence: TGTGCCAGCAGCGTAGAAAGTCCTACTTGGGGCACAGATACGCAGTATTTT. Residues: CASSVESPTWGTDTQYF. V and J are TRBV9 and TRBJ2-3; D unclear. The ends were cut back, 0 bases at V and 1 base at J, with 15 bases in the middle. The CDR3 is made up of 17 amino acids. CDR1 SGDLS and CDR2 YYNGEE come from the germline V gene.

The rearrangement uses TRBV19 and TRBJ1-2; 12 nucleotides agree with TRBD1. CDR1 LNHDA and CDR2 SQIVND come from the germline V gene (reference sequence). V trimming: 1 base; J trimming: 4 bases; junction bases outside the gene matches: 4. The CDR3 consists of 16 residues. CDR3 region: CASSIAGTGGIYGYTF. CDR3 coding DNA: TGTGCCAGTAGTATAGCCGGGACAGGGGGCATCTATGGCTACACCTTC.

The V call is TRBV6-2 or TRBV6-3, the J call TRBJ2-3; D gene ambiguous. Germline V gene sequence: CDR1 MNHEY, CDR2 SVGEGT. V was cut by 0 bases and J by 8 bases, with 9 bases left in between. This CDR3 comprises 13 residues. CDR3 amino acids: CASSYSTPSTQYF. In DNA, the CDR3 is TGTGCCAGCAGTTACTCAACTCCCTCTACGCAGTATTTT.

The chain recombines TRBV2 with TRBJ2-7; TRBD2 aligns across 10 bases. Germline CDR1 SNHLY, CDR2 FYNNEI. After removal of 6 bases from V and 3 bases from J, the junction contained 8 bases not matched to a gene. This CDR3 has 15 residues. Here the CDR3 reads CASRAVASGSYEQYF. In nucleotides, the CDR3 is TGTGCCAGCAGGGCAGTGGCTAGCGGGAGCTACGAGCAGTACTTC.

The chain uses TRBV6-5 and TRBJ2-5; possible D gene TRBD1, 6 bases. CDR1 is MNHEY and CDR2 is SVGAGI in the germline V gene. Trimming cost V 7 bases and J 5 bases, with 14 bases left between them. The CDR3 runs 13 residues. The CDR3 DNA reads TGTGCCAGCATGCTACAGGGTGGGGAGACCCAGTACTTC. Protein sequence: CASMLQGGETQYF.

CDR3 loop: CASSLAGTGPRETQYF. In DNA, the CDR3 is TGTGCCAGCAGTTTAGCGGGGACAGGGCCTAGAGAGACCCAGTACTTC. The chain employs TRBV27 and TRBJ2-5; TRBD1 agrees at 9 bases. CDR3 length: 16 residues. Unmatched junction bases numbered 8, after V lost 2 bases and J lost 4 bases. Germline V gene sequence: CDR1 MNHEY, CDR2 SMNVEV (reference sequence).

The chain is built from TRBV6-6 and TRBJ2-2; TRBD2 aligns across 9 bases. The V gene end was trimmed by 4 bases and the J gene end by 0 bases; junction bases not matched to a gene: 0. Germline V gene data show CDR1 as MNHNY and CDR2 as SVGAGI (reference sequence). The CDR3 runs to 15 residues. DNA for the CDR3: TGTGCCAGCAGTTGGACTAGCGCGAACACCGGGGAGCTGTTTTTT. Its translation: CASSWTSANTGELFF.

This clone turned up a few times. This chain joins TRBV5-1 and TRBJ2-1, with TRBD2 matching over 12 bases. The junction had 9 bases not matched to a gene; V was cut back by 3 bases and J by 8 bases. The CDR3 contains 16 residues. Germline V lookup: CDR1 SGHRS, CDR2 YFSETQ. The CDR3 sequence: CASSWDTSGRLYEQFF. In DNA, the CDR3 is TGCGCCAGCAGCTGGGATACTAGCGGGAGGCTGTATGAGCAGTTCTTC.

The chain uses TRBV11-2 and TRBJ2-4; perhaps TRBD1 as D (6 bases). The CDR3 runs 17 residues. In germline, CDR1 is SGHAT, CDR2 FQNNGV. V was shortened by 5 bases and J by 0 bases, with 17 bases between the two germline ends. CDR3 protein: CASSLQDRLLAKNIQYF. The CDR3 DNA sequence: TGTGCCAGCAGCCTCCAGGACAGATTACTAGCCAAAAACATTCAGTACTTC.

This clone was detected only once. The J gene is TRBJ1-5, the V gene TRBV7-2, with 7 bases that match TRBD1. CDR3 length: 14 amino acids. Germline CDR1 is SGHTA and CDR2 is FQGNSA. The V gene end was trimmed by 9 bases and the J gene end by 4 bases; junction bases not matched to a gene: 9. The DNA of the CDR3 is TGTGCCAGAAGGAAACAGGGGCCGAATCAGCCCCAGCATTTT. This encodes CARRKQGPNQPQHF.

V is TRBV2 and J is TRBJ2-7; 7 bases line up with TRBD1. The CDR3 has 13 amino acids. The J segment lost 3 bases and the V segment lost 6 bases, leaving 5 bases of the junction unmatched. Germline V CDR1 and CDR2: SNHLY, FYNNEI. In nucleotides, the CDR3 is TGTGCCAGCAGATTGTCAGGGGGCTACGAGCAGTACTTC. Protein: CASRLSGGYEQYF.

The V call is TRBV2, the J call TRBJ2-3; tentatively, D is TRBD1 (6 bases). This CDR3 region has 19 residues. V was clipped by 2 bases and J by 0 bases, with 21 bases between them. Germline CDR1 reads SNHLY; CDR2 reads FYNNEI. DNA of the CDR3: TGTGCCAGCAGTGAAACCCTAAGGACACAGGGACGTAGCACAGATACGCAGTATTTT. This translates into CASSETLRTQGRSTDTQYF. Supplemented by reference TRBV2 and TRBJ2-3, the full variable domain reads EPEVTQTPSHQVTQMGQEVILRCVPISNHLYFYWYRQILGQKVEFLVSFYNNEISEKSEIFDDQFSVERPDGSNFTLKIRSTKLEDSAMYFCASSETLRTQGRSTDTQYFGPGTRLTVL.

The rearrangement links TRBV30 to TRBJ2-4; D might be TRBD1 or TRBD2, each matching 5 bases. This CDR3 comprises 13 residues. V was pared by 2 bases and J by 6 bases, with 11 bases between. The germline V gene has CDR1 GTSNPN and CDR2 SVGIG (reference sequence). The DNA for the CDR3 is TGTGCCTGGAGTCGGGACCGGAGAAACATTCAGTACTTC. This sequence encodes CAWSRDRRNIQYF.

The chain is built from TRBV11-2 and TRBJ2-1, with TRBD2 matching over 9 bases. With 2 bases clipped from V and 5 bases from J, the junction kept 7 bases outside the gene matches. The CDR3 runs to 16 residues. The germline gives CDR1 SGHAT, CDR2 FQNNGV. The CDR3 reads CASSLRSGREDNEQFF. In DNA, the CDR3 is TGTGCCAGCAGCTTACGTAGCGGGAGAGAAGACAATGAGCAGTTCTTC.

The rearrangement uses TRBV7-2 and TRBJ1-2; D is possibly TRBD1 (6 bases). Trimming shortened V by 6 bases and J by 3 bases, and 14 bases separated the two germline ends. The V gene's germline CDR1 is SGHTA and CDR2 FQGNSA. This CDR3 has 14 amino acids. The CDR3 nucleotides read TGTGCCAGCAGGAATACTGGGGGCGACTATGGCTACACCTTC. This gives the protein CASRNTGGDYGYTF.

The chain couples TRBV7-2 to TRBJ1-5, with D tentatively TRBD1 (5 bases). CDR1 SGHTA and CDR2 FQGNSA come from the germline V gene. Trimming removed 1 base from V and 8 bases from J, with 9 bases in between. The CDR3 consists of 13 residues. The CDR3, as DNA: TGTGCCAGCAGCTTAGAGGGACTTGAGCCCCAGCATTTT. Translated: CASSLEGLEPQHF.

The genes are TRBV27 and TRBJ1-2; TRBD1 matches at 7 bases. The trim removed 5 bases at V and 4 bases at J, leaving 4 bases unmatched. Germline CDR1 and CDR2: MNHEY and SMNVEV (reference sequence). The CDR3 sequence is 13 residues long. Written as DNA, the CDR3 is TGTGCCAGCAGTCCGGGACAGACCTATGGCTACACCTTC. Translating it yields CASSPGQTYGYTF.

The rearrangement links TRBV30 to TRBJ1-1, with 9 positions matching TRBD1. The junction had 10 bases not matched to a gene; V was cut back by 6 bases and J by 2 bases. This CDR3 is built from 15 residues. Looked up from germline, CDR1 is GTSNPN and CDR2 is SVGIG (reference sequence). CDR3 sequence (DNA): TGTGCCTGCAGCACACCGGACAGGGGCAACACTGAAGCTTTCTTT. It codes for CACSTPDRGNTEAFF.

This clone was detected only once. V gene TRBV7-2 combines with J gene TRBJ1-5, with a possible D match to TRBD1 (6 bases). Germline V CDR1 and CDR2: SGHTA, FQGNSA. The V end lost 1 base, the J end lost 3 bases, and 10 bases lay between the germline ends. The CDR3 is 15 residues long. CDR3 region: CASSLDPGANQPQHF. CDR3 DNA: TGTGCCAGCAGCTTAGACCCAGGGGCCAATCAGCCCCAGCATTTT.